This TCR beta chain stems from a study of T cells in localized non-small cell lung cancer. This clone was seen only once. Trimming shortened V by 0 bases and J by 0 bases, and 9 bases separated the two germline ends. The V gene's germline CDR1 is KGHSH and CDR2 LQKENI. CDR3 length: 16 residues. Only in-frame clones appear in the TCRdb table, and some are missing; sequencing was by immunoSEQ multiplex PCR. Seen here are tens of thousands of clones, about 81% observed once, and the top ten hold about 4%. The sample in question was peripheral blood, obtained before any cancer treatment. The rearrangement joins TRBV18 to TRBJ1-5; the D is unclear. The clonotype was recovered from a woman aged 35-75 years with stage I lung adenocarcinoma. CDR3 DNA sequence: TGTGCCAGCTCACCACCGCTCAGAGATAGCAATCAGCCCCAGCATTTT. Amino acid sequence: CASSPPLRDSNQPQHF.